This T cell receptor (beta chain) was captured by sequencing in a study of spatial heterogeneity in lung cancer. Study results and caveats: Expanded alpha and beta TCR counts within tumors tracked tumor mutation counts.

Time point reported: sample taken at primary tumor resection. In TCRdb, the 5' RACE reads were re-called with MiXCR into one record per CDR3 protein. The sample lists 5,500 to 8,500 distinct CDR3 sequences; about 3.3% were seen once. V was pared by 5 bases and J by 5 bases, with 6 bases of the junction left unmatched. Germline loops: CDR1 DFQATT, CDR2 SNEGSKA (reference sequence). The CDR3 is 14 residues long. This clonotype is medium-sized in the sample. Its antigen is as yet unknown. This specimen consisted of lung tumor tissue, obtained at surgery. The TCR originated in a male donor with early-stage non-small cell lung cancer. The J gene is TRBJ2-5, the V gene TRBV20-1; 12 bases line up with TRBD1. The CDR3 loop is CSAGDRGLVETQYF. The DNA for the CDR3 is TGCAGTGCTGGGGACAGGGGGCTTGTGGAGACCCAGTACTTC.